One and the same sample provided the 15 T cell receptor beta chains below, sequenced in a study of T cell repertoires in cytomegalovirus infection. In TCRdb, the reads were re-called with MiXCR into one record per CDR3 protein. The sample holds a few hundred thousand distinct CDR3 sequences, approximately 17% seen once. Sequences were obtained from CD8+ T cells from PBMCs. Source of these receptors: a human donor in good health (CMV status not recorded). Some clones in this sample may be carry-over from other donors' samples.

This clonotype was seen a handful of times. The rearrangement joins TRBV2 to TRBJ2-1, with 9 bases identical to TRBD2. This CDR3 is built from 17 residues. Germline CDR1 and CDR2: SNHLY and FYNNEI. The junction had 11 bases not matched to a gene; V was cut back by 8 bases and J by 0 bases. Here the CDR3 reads CASPLYSGGPSYNEQFF. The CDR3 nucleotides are TGTGCCAGCCCCCTATACAGCGGGGGGCCCTCCTACAATGAGCAGTTCTTC.

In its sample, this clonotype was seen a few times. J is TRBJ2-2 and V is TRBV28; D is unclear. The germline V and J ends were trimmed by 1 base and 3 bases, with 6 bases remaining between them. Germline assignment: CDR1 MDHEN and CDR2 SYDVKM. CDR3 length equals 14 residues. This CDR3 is CASSLFRDTGELFF. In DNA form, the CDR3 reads TGTGCCAGCAGTTTATTTAGGGACACCGGGGAGCTGTTTTTT.

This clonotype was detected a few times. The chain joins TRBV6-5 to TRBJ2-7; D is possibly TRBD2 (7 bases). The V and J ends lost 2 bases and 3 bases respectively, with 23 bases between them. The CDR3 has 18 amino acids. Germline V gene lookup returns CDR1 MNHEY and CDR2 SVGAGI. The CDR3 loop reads CASSYGGGAATKFYEQYF. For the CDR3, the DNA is TGTGCCAGCAGTTACGGGGGGGGGGCAGCCACGAAATTCTACGAGCAGTACTTC.

The CDR3 is CASRDYEETQYF. The DNA of the CDR3 is TGTGCCAGCAGAGACTACGAAGAGACCCAGTACTTC. The chain couples TRBV2 to TRBJ2-5; TRBD2 is a possible D gene (5 bases). V was trimmed by 6 bases and J by 3 bases, leaving 8 bases between them. CDR3 length equals 12 residues. The germline CDR1 and CDR2 sequences are SNHLY and FYNNEI.

This CDR3 reads CSVTGPRGEKLFF. DNA for the CDR3: TGCAGCGTCACGGGGCCCCGCGGCGAAAAACTGTTTTTT. This chain uses TRBV29-1 with TRBJ1-4, with D possibly being TRBD1 (5 bases). The germline gives CDR1 SQVTM, CDR2 ANQGSEA. V was cut by 6 bases and J by 8 bases, with 16 bases left in between. The CDR3 covers 13 residues.

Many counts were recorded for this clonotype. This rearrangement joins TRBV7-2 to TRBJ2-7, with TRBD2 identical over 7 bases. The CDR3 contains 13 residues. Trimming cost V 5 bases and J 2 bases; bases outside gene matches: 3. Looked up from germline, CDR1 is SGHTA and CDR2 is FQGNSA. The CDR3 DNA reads TGTGCCAGCAGCGTCGGACTAGCCTACGAGCAGTACTTC. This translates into CASSVGLAYEQYF.

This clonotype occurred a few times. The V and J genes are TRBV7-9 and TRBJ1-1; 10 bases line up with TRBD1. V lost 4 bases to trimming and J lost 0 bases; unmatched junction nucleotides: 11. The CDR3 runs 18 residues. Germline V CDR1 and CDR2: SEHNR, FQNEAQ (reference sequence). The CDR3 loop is CASSSPPGQGPLNTEAFF. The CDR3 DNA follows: TGTGCCAGCAGCTCTCCACCGGGACAGGGGCCGTTGAACACTGAAGCTTTCTTT.

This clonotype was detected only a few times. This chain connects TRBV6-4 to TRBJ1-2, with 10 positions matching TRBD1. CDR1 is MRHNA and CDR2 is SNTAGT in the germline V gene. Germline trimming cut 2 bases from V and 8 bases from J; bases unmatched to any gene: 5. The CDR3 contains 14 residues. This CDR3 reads CASSDGTGVFGYTF. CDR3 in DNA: TGTGCCAGCAGTGACGGGACAGGGGTGTTCGGCTACACCTTC.

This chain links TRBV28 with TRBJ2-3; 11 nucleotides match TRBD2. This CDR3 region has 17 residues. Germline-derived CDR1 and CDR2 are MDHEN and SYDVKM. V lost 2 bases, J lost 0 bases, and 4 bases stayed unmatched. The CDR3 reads CASSLDASGGSTDTQYF. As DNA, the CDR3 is TGTGCCAGCAGTTTAGATGCTAGCGGGGGGAGCACAGATACGCAGTATTTT.

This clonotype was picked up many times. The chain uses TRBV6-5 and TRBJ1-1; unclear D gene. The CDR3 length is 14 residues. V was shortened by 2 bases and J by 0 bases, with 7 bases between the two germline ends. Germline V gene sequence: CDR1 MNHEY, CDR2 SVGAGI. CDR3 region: CASSYEGMNTEAFF. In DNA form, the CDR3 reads TGTGCCAGCAGTTACGAAGGGATGAACACTGAAGCTTTCTTT.

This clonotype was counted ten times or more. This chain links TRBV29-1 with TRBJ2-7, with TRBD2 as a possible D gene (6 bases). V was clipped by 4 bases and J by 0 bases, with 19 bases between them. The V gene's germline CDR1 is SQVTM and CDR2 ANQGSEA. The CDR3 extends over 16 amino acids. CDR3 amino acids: CSVGLSGGTLSYEQYF. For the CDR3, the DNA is TGCAGCGTTGGGCTGAGTGGAGGGACGCTCTCCTACGAGCAGTACTTC.

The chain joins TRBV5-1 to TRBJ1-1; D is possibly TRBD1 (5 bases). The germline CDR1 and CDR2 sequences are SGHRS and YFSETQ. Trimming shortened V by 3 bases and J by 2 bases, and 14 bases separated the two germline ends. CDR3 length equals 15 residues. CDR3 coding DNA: TGCGCCAGCAGCTCTACCGGGACGGCAAACACTGAAGCTTTCTTT. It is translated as CASSSTGTANTEAFF.

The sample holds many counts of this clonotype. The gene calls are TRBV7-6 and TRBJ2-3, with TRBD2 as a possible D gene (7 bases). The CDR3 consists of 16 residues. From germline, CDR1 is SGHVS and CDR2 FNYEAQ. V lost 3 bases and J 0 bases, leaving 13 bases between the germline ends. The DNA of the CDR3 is TGTGCCAGCAGCTTTTTAGGGGGGGCGAGCACAGATACGCAGTATTTT. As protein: CASSFLGGASTDTQYF.

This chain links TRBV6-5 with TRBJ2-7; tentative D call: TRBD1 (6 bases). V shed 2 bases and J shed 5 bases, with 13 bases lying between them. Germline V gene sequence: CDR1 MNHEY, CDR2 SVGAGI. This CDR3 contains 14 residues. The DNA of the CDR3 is TGTGCCAGCAGTTACGATAGGGGGTTTAACGAGCAGTACTTC. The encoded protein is CASSYDRGFNEQYF.

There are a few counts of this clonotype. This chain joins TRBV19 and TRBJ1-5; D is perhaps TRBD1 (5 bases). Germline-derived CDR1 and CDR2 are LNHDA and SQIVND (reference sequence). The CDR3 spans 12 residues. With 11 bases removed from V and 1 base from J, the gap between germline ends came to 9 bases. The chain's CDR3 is CAGGMSNQPQHF. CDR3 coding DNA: TGTGCCGGGGGGATGAGCAATCAGCCCCAGCATTTT.